Listed here are 22 T cell receptor beta chains from one sample, sequenced in a study of identical twins. MiXCR, applied by TCRdb to the 5' RACE reads, yields one record per CDR3 protein. The table lists about 570,000 distinct CDR3 sequences, approximately 10% of them singletons. A further study also used this sample, focusing on yellow fever vaccine responses in identical twins.

The sequencing input was PBMCs. The receptors derive from a woman under 30 in good health.

The J gene is TRBJ2-2, the V gene TRBV20-1; 10 bases fit TRBD2. The CDR3 runs 15 residues. In germline, CDR1 is DFQATT, CDR2 SNEGSKA (reference sequence). V shed 5 bases, J shed 6 bases, and the junction held 9 bases outside the gene matches. The CDR3: CSAASSGRGPGELFF. CDR3 DNA sequence: TGCAGTGCTGCTTCTAGCGGGAGAGGACCCGGGGAGCTGTTTTTT.

This clonotype was picked up a small number of times. The rearrangement joins TRBV6-5 to TRBJ2-1; 12 bases are a match to TRBD1. Germline CDR1 MNHEY, CDR2 SVGAGI. V lost 2 bases to trimming and J lost 8 bases; unmatched junction nucleotides: 10. The CDR3 is 17 amino acids. This CDR3 is CASSYTEPGQGAYEQFF. CDR3 bases: TGTGCCAGCAGTTACACAGAACCGGGACAGGGGGCATATGAGCAGTTCTTC.

The sample holds many counts of this clonotype. The rearrangement joins TRBV15 to TRBJ2-3; TRBD2 might be the D (6 bases). Germline CDR1 LNHNV, CDR2 YYDKDF (reference sequence). This CDR3 has 16 residues. Trimming removed 3 bases from V and 0 bases from J, with 13 bases in between. The CDR3 nucleotides are TGTGCCACCAGCAGGGACGATCTAGCGAGCACAGATACGCAGTATTTT. Protein sequence: CATSRDDLASTDTQYF.

The rearrangement uses TRBV7-2 and TRBJ2-4; 9 bases match TRBD2. The CDR3 is 14 residues long. Germline trimming cut 4 bases from V and 9 bases from J; bases unmatched to any gene: 7. CDR1 and CDR2 from the germline V gene are SGHTA and FQGNSA. CDR3 region: CASSSRLAEGIQYF. CDR3 DNA: TGTGCCAGCAGCTCCCGACTAGCGGAGGGCATTCAGTACTTC. The full variable domain, with the rest looked up from reference TRBV7-2 and TRBJ2-4, is GAGVSQSPSNKVTEKGKDVELRCDPISGHTALYWYRQSLGQGLEFLIYFQGNSAPDKSGLPSDRFSAERTGGSVSTLTIQRTQQEDSAVYLCASSSRLAEGIQYFGAGTRLSVL.

This clonotype has a handful of counts. The genes are TRBV7-6 and TRBJ2-5, with 8 nucleotides matching TRBD1. The CDR3 length is 15 residues. Per the germline V gene, CDR1 is SGHVS and CDR2 is FNYEAQ. V was clipped by 5 bases and J by 5 bases; unmatched bases: 10. The CDR3 DNA reads TGTGCCAGCAGCCCAGCGGACAGGGAGGACGAGACCCAGTACTTC. Its protein is CASSPADREDETQYF. Full variable domain (outside the CDR3, taken from reference TRBV7-6 and TRBJ2-5): GAGVSQSPRYKVTKRGQDVALRCDPISGHVSLYWYRQALGQGPEFLTYFNYEAQQDKSGLPNDRFSAERPEGSISTLTIQRTEQRDSAMYRCASSPADREDETQYFGPGTRLLVL.

This chain joins TRBV28 and TRBJ2-5; D possibly corresponds to TRBD1 (5 bases). V shed 4 bases and J shed 4 bases, with 7 bases lying between them. Germline V gene sequence: CDR1 MDHEN, CDR2 SYDVKM. The CDR3 runs 12 residues. The CDR3 region has the DNA TGTGCCAGCAGTTCAGGGCTAGAGACCCAGTACTTC. It encodes CASSSGLETQYF.

This clonotype appeared a few times. The chain carries TRBV25-1 and TRBJ2-2; the D call may be TRBD1 or TRBD2 (7 bases each). This CDR3 has 17 amino acids. Deletions cut 1 base from V and 4 bases from J, with 16 bases between. Germline V gene data show CDR1 as MGHDK and CDR2 as SYGVNS. This chain's CDR3 is CASSEWSGRGGTGELFF. The CDR3 coding sequence is TGTGCCAGCAGTGAATGGTCGGGCAGGGGGGGCACCGGGGAGCTGTTTTTT.

This clonotype was picked up a small number of times. The rearrangement links TRBV15 to TRBJ2-1; weak D call: TRBD1 (5 bases). V lost 1 base and J lost 7, with 14 bases in between. This CDR3 has 15 residues. Germline V gene lookup returns CDR1 LNHNV and CDR2 YYDKDF (reference sequence). The DNA for the CDR3 is TGTGCCACCAGCAGAGTTTTAGGCAGGGAAAATGAGCAGTTCTTC. Its protein product is CATSRVLGRENEQFF.

Only a few counts were recorded for this clonotype. The chain has TRBV6-1 and TRBJ2-7, with 11 positions matching TRBD1. The length of the CDR3 is 15 residues. CDR1 is MNHNS, CDR2 SASEGT, per germline. V was clipped by 5 bases and J by 3 bases; unmatched bases: 6. The CDR3 sequence: CASSQGQGAVYEQYF. The DNA for the CDR3 is TGTGCCAGCAGTCAAGGACAGGGGGCTGTCTACGAGCAGTACTTC.

The chain recombines TRBV29-1 with TRBJ2-1, with TRBD2 identical over 15 bases. The V segment lost 4 bases and the J segment 9 bases; nucleotides outside the gene matches: 4. The CDR3 is 14 residues long. Germline CDR1 and CDR2: SQVTM and ANQGSEA. CDR3 sequence (DNA): TGCAGCGTTGGTGGGACTAGCGGGGGGAGTGAGCAGTTCTTC. As protein: CSVGGTSGGSEQFF.

This clonotype came up many times. The V gene is TRBV7-9, the J gene TRBJ1-6, with 9 bases aligning to TRBD1. The CDR3 loop spans 17 amino acids. With V trimmed by 5 bases and J by 0 bases, 5 bases remained unmatched. The germline CDR1 and CDR2 sequences are SEHNR and FQNEAQ (reference sequence). The CDR3 DNA is TGTGCCAGCAGCCCAGGGACAGGGAGCTCCTATAATTCACCCCTCCACTTT. Translated: CASSPGTGSSYNSPLHF.

This chain joins TRBV6-1 and TRBJ2-2; 7 bases fit TRBD2. This CDR3 has 16 amino acids. Losses at the gene ends were 6 bases for V and 4 bases for J; bases not matched to a gene: 11. Germline assignment: CDR1 MNHNS and CDR2 SASEGT. CDR3 loop: CASRGGSSGFTGELFF. In DNA form, the CDR3 reads TGTGCCAGCAGGGGAGGGTCTTCAGGCTTCACCGGGGAGCTGTTTTTT.

The chain recombines TRBV3-1 with TRBJ2-4; no clear D gene. Per germline, CDR1 LGHDT and CDR2 YNNKEL (reference sequence). The CDR3 extends over 15 amino acids. The V end was cut by 4 bases, the J end by 2 bases, with 12 bases between. The CDR3 here is CASSPGYGPKNIQYF. The CDR3 bases are TGTGCCAGCAGCCCCGGGTACGGGCCCAAAAACATTCAGTACTTC.

The chain couples TRBV19 to TRBJ2-7; D may be TRBD1 or TRBD2 (5 bases each). CDR1 is LNHDA, CDR2 SQIVND, per germline (reference sequence). V dropped 3 bases and J dropped 2 bases, with 14 bases sitting between them. The CDR3 contains 15 residues. CDR3 protein: CASSISPGPTYEQYF. The CDR3 bases are TGTGCCAGTAGTATCTCTCCGGGACCAACCTACGAGCAGTACTTC.

This clonotype was recorded a few times. The chain links TRBV7-9 to TRBJ2-7; the D call may be TRBD1 or TRBD2 (5 bases each). Trimming removed 5 bases from V and 4 bases from J, with 15 bases in between. Looked up from germline, CDR1 is SEHNR and CDR2 is FQNEAQ (reference sequence). CDR3 length: 14 amino acids. The CDR3, as DNA: TGTGCCAGCAGCACCGCCGGGACCGGGTACGAGCAGTACTTC. It encodes CASSTAGTGYEQYF.

This clonotype has more than one count but fewer than ten. The rearrangement links TRBV7-9 to TRBJ2-2; possible D gene TRBD1, 5 bases. The CDR3 runs 13 residues. Trimming took off 6 bases at V and 2 bases at J, with 7 bases between the two ends. CDR1 and CDR2 (germline): SEHNR, FQNEAQ (reference sequence). This CDR3 reads CASRTDNTGELFF. The DNA of the CDR3 is TGTGCCAGCAGGACAGATAACACCGGGGAGCTGTTTTTT.

The rearrangement links TRBV20-1 to TRBJ1-2, with 9 bases that match TRBD1. The CDR3 has 13 amino acids. The junction had 8 bases not matched to a gene; V was cut back by 5 bases and J by 7 bases. Germline V gene data show CDR1 as DFQATT and CDR2 as SNEGSKA (reference sequence). DNA of the CDR3: TGCAGTGCTTTACGGGACAGGGTCTCTGGCTACACCTTC. As protein: CSALRDRVSGYTF.

V is TRBV27 and J is TRBJ2-1; D may be TRBD1 or TRBD2 (5 bases each). The V end was cut by 5 bases, the J end by 3 bases, with 14 bases between. The CDR3 runs 15 residues. CDR1 and CDR2 from the germline V gene are MNHEY and SMNVEV (reference sequence). For the CDR3, the DNA is TGTGCCAGCAGTCCATGGGACCCCGGCTACAATGAGCAGTTCTTC. As protein: CASSPWDPGYNEQFF.

The V call is TRBV28, the J call TRBJ1-1, with unresolved D. Per germline, CDR1 MDHEN and CDR2 SYDVKM. The CDR3 is 16 residues long. Trimming pared 7 bases from V and 1 base from J, leaving 19 bases between. The CDR3 protein is CASTLEGKGQNTEAFF. CDR3 coding DNA: TGTGCCAGCACTTTGGAAGGTAAAGGGCAGAACACTGAAGCTTTCTTT.

This clonotype was counted many times. V usage is TRBV20-1 and J usage is TRBJ1-4, with D perhaps matching TRBD1 (6 bases). Trimming took off 1 base at V and 3 bases at J, with 15 bases between the two ends. The CDR3 contains 16 residues. CDR1 and CDR2 from the germline V gene are DFQATT and SNEGSKA (reference sequence). The CDR3 sequence: CSARVGTGAANEKLFF. The CDR3 nucleotides are TGCAGTGCTAGAGTTGGGACGGGGGCTGCTAATGAAAAACTGTTTTTT.

In this sample, this clonotype turned up many times. The chain carries TRBV4-1 and TRBJ2-1; TRBD1 or TRBD2 may be the D gene (5 bases each). This CDR3 has 15 amino acids. The V end lost 6 bases, the J end lost 2 bases, and 14 bases lay between the germline ends. CDR1 is MGHRA and CDR2 is YSYEKL in the germline V gene. The CDR3, as DNA: TGCGCCAGCAGAGACCGGGACGCAACCTACAATGAGCAGTTCTTC. This encodes CASRDRDATYNEQFF.

This chain uses TRBV30 with TRBJ2-7; perhaps TRBD2 as D (5 bases). The ends were cut back, 3 bases at V and 0 bases at J, with 6 bases in the middle. This CDR3 is 12 amino acids long. CDR1 is GTSNPN and CDR2 is SVGIG in the germline V gene (reference sequence). CDR3 coding DNA: TGTGCCTGGAGAGGGAGCTCCTACGAGCAGTACTTC. Translation gives CAWRGSSYEQYF.